The source of this TCR beta chain is a study of radiation and T cells in renal cell carcinoma. The study, taken as a whole, reports: In blood, top tumor clones expanded by 2 weeks, shrinking by 4.

Specified time point: baseline pretreatment blood. Regarding treatment: 15 Gy SBRT to primary tumor, nephrectomy 4 weeks later. As for this clone: The antigen is unknown.

The germline V gene has CDR1 KGHSH and CDR2 LQKENI. CDR3 length: 15 residues. After removal of 2 bases from V and 4 bases from J, the junction contained 0 bases not matched to a gene. Assay: immunoSEQ multiplex PCR; the TCRdb copy retains only in-frame clones and omits some. Among some 100,000 clones listed, 82% were seen once. The sample here was blood, taken from a patient whose treatment included radiotherapy and nephrectomy. This TCR came from a man aged 55-75 years with renal cell carcinoma. This rearrangement joins TRBV18 to TRBJ2-7; TRBD2 matches at 15 bases. The CDR3 DNA is TGTGCCAGCTCACCAGGACTAGCGGGAGGGTACGAGCAGTACTTC. It translates to CASSPGLAGGYEQYF. Complete variable domain (other parts from reference TRBV18 and TRBJ2-7): NAGVMQNPRHLVRRRGQEARLRCSPMKGHSHVYWYRQLPEEGLKFMVYLQKENIIDESGMPKERFSAEFPKEGPSILRIQQVVRGDSAAYFCASSPGLAGGYEQYFGPGTRLTVT.